The 31 T cell receptor beta chains listed next were all sequenced from one sample in a study of regulatory T cells in long-lasting Graves disease. Time point of the sample: persistent/refractory GD, antithyroid drugs over 5 years with positive TRAb. Extracted PBMC RNA gave rise to the TCR library. Construction of TCR beta libraries relied on iRepertoire HTBI primers and on Arm-PCR targeting CDR3 regions. One entry per CDR3 protein, called by TCRdb with MiXCR from the multiplex PCR reads. The sample lists 600,000 to 800,000 distinct CDR3 sequences; around 30% were seen once. Sequenced here: peripheral blood mononuclear cells (PBMCs), sampled when the disease was refractory, from a patient treated with antithyroid drugs. The source of these receptors is a female donor with Graves disease.

This clonotype came up once. This chain uses TRBV19 with TRBJ1-1, with TRBD1 identical over 10 bases. The germline gives CDR1 LNHDA, CDR2 SQIVND (reference sequence). V shed 5 bases and J 10 bases; nucleotides not matched to a gene: 4. This CDR3 region has 12 residues. The CDR3 protein is CASSDRGLGAFF. The CDR3 region has the DNA TGTGCCAGTAGTGACAGGGGGCTCGGAGCTTTCTTT.

V usage is TRBV6-5 and J usage is TRBJ1-4, with TRBD1 matching over 7 bases. The trim removed 0 bases at V and 5 bases at J, leaving 9 bases unmatched. This CDR3 has 17 amino acids. Germline CDR1 MNHEY, CDR2 SVGAGI. The DNA of the CDR3 is TGTGCCAGCAGTTACTCGATAAAAGGGGGCAGGAATGAAAAACTGTTTTTT. Translating it yields CASSYSIKGGRNEKLFF.

The table lists this clonotype with a few counts. The gene calls are TRBV7-3 and TRBJ1-1; 7 positions match TRBD1. This CDR3 has 15 amino acids. Germline loops: CDR1 SGHTA, CDR2 FQGTGA. V lost 2 bases, J lost 0 bases, and 3 bases stayed unmatched. The CDR3 is CASSLQGQMNTEAFF. CDR3 DNA sequence: TGTGCCAGCAGCTTACAGGGACAGATGAACACTGAAGCTTTCTTT.

Of note for this clonotype: This may be a read error: a much more frequent sequence differs by one nucleotide. V gene TRBV27 combines with J gene TRBJ1-2; perhaps TRBD1 as D (5 bases). Germline CDR1 reads MNHEY; CDR2 reads SMNVEV (reference sequence). This CDR3 has 14 residues. Trimming left V 8 bases short and J 0 bases short, with 13 bases between. The DNA of the CDR3 is TGTGCCAGCGGTATCAGGGTACCTAACTATGGCTACACCTTC. This gives the protein CASGIRVPNYGYTF.

The chain employs TRBV6-2 or TRBV6-3 and TRBJ1-1; 10 bases are shared with TRBD1. With 5 bases clipped from V and 3 bases from J, the junction kept 15 bases outside the gene matches. This CDR3 is 18 amino acids long. CDR1 is MNHEY, CDR2 SVGEGT, per germline. In DNA form, the CDR3 reads TGTGCCAGCAGTCGGCAGGGACAGGGGTGGGACTTGGACACTGAAGCTTTCTTT. Its protein is CASSRQGQGWDLDTEAFF.

This clonotype was seen a few times. The rearrangement links TRBV12-3 or TRBV12-4 to TRBJ1-5; the D gene is possibly TRBD1 (5 bases). Trimming removed 5 bases from V and 0 bases from J, with 14 bases in between. The CDR3 totals 16 residues. CDR3 in DNA: TGTGCCAGCAGTGGGGCAGGGTCTTATAGCAATCAGCCCCAGCATTTT. It encodes CASSGAGSYSNQPQHF.

This clonotype showed up just a few times. The chain uses TRBV7-6 and TRBJ1-1, with 8 bases fitting TRBD1. There are 15 residues in the CDR3. Per the germline V gene, CDR1 is SGHVS and CDR2 is FNYEAQ. The junction had 10 bases not matched to a gene; V was cut back by 5 bases and J by 5 bases. DNA for the CDR3: TGTGCCAGCAGCCCCTTTAGACAGGGGATTACTGAAGCTTTCTTT. It translates to CASSPFRQGITEAFF.

The V gene is TRBV4-1, the J gene TRBJ1-1; 8 bases are a match to TRBD1. The V segment lost 0 bases and the J segment 4 bases; nucleotides outside the gene matches: 13. Germline lookup yields CDR1 MGHRA and CDR2 YSYEKL. The CDR3 runs to 18 residues. CDR3 DNA: TGCGCCAGCAGCCAAGATAGGACAGGGAGGCTGAGGGGCACTGAAGCTTTCTTT. This gives the protein CASSQDRTGRLRGTEAFF.

The rearrangement links TRBV7-9 to TRBJ2-5, with a possible D match to TRBD1 (5 bases). CDR1 SEHNR and CDR2 FQNEAQ come from the germline V gene (reference sequence). The CDR3 is 14 residues long. Trimming left V 2 bases short and J 6 bases short, with 13 bases between. CDR3 DNA: TGTGCCAGCAGCTTATCGGACATAGGGCAGACCCAGTACTTC. Translated: CASSLSDIGQTQYF. The entire variable domain, with the rest obtained from reference TRBV7-9 and TRBJ2-5, is as follows: DTGVSQNPRHKITKRGQNVTFRCDPISEHNRLYWYRQTLGQGPEFLTYFQNEAQLEKSRLLSDRFSAERPKGSFSTLEIQRTEQGDSAMYLCASSLSDIGQTQYFGPGTRLLVL.

This clonotype was detected a few times. The rearrangement joins TRBV11-2 to TRBJ2-7; D is unclear. Trimming left V 6 bases short and J 9 bases short, with 12 bases between. The CDR3 is 11 residues long. Germline CDR1 SGHAT, CDR2 FQNNGV. CDR3 nucleotide sequence: TGTGCCAGCAGGGGTTTTGAATCGCAGTACTTC. Its protein product is CASRGFESQYF.

The chain combines TRBV12-3 or TRBV12-4 with TRBJ2-7; a possible D gene is TRBD2 (5 bases). CDR3 length equals 16 residues. The V and J ends lost 6 bases and 5 bases respectively, with 23 bases between them. The CDR3 nucleotides read TGTGCCAGCAGCTTATATTGGGGAGATGGAAAGGACGAGCAGTACTTC. It encodes CASSLYWGDGKDEQYF.

The J gene is TRBJ2-7, the V gene TRBV6-2 or TRBV6-3, with D possibly TRBD2 on 7 matching bases. This CDR3 has 15 residues. CDR1 and CDR2 from the germline V gene are MNHEY and SVGEGT. Between the trimmed V and J ends, which lost 2 bases and 3 bases, there was a span of 14 bases. The DNA of the CDR3 is TGTGCCAGCAGTTACGGCCAGGGGAGGGACTACGAGCAGTACTTC. It is translated as CASSYGQGRDYEQYF.

The chain uses TRBV10-3 and TRBJ2-5; 7 bases are a match to TRBD2. CDR1 and CDR2 (germline): ENHRY, SYGVKD. Unmatched junction bases numbered 11, after V lost 4 bases and J lost 3 bases. The CDR3 sequence is 16 residues long. The CDR3 loop is CAISGAGAGDKETQYF. CDR3 coding DNA: TGTGCCATCAGTGGTGCGGGAGCGGGTGACAAAGAGACCCAGTACTTC.

A word on this clonotype: A read error may explain this, as a much larger clone is one base away. The rearrangement joins TRBV12-5 to TRBJ2-2; 11 bases agree with TRBD1. Germline CDR1 and CDR2: LGHNT and FRNRAP. This CDR3 has 16 amino acids. The CDR3 bases are TGTGTTAGTGGTTTGGCCACTGGACAGGGGGCCCGGGAGCTGTTTTTT. Its protein is CVSGLATGQGARELFF.

This clonotype was observed a few times. This rearrangement joins TRBV9 to TRBJ2-5; D uncertain. Germline lookup yields CDR1 SGDLS and CDR2 YYNGEE. Trimming pared 0 bases from V and 0 bases from J, leaving 12 bases between. The CDR3 totals 16 residues. CDR3 protein: CASSVAPSTHQETQYF. Written as DNA, the CDR3 is TGTGCCAGCAGCGTAGCTCCGTCGACTCACCAAGAGACCCAGTACTTC.

This clonotype was recorded a few times. The rearrangement links TRBV18 to TRBJ1-2, with D possibly matching TRBD1 (5 bases). The CDR3 runs to 17 residues. V was shortened by 2 bases and J by 2 bases, with 18 bases between the two germline ends. Germline lookup yields CDR1 KGHSH and CDR2 LQKENI. The DNA for the CDR3 is TGTGCCAGCTCACCATTGCAGGGTACCCCGACGAACTATGGCTACACCTTC. Translated, it gives CASSPLQGTPTNYGYTF.

This clonotype was observed at least ten times. The chain employs TRBV12-3 or TRBV12-4 and TRBJ1-5; 7 bases agree with TRBD1. This CDR3 is 15 amino acids long. After removal of 1 base from V and 3 bases from J, the junction contained 3 bases not matched to a gene. The CDR3 DNA reads TGTGCCAGCAGTTTAGGCCAGGGGGTCAATCAGCCCCAGCATTTT. Protein: CASSLGQGVNQPQHF.

This clonotype came up a few times. V gene TRBV14 combines with J gene TRBJ1-1; no firm D call. V was pared by 0 bases and J by 1 base, with 6 bases between. The CDR3 spans 14 residues. Germline V gene lookup returns CDR1 SGHDN and CDR2 FVKESK. DNA of the CDR3: TGTGCCAGCAGCCAAGATGGTAGGAACACTGAAGCTTTCTTT. Its translation is CASSQDGRNTEAFF.

V usage is TRBV7-9 and J usage is TRBJ2-7, with TRBD2 as a possible D gene (10 bases). The length of the CDR3 is 18 residues. Trimming stripped 7 bases from V and 3 bases from J, with 28 bases between. Germline CDR1 and CDR2: SEHNR and FQNEAQ (reference sequence). CDR3 nucleotide sequence: TGTGCCAGCACCGAATTACAGGGGGCCGGACTAGCGGTCTACGAGCAGTACTTC. Translated, it gives CASTELQGAGLAVYEQYF.

The chain carries TRBV19 and TRBJ2-2; D gene unclear. Trimming cost V 7 bases and J 6 bases, with 18 bases left between them. CDR3 length: 15 residues. Germline V gene lookup returns CDR1 LNHDA and CDR2 SQIVND (reference sequence). The chain's CDR3 is CASTENTRRAGELFF. The CDR3 nucleotides read TGTGCCAGTACTGAAAATACCCGACGGGCCGGGGAGCTGTTTTTT.

V usage is TRBV20-1 and J usage is TRBJ1-5, with D perhaps matching TRBD1 (6 bases). CDR3 size: 14 residues. Trimming removed 1 base from V and 3 bases from J, with 10 bases in between. Germline V lookup: CDR1 DFQATT, CDR2 SNEGSKA (reference sequence). The CDR3, as DNA: TGCAGTGCTAGAGCGGGACAAAACAATCAGCCCCAGCATTTT. This codes for CSARAGQNNQPQHF.

CDR3 region: CASSFRTPQPQHF. The DNA of the CDR3 is TGTGCCAGCAGCTTCCGGACACCTCAGCCCCAGCATTTT. J is TRBJ1-5 and V is TRBV12-3 or TRBV12-4; D may be TRBD1 (5 bases). V dropped 6 bases and J dropped 6 bases, with 12 bases sitting between them. This CDR3 contains 13 residues.

This chain connects TRBV7-9 to TRBJ2-2, with 9 bases fitting TRBD1. Germline assignment: CDR1 SEHNR and CDR2 FQNEAQ (reference sequence). CDR3 length: 17 residues. The V gene end was trimmed by 0 bases and the J gene end by 5 bases; junction bases not matched to a gene: 7. CDR3 amino acids: CASSLALDRGGTGELFF. In DNA form, the CDR3 reads TGTGCCAGCAGCTTAGCCCTAGACAGGGGGGGAACCGGGGAGCTGTTTTTT.

The rearrangement joins TRBV11-2 to TRBJ2-3; 13 positions match TRBD2. J lost 4 bases, V lost 3 bases, and 10 bases had no gene match. Germline CDR1 and CDR2: SGHAT and FQNNGV. This CDR3 region has 18 residues. CDR3 DNA: TGTGCCAGCAGCTTTCAACTAGCGGGAGGGCCCTCTTCAGATACGCAGTATTTT. Protein: CASSFQLAGGPSSDTQYF.

This clonotype was seen a few times. The J gene is TRBJ2-7, the V gene TRBV7-9, with TRBD1 identical over 10 bases. Losses at the gene ends were 3 bases for V and 2 bases for J; bases not matched to a gene: 4. This CDR3 region has 15 residues. The germline V gene encodes CDR1 SEHNR and CDR2 FQNEAQ (reference sequence). The CDR3 loop reads CASSFRTGGTYEQYF. CDR3 sequence (DNA): TGTGCCAGCAGCTTCCGGACAGGGGGGACCTACGAGCAGTACTTC.

This chain uses TRBV7-2 with TRBJ1-1; D is perhaps TRBD1 (5 bases). V dropped 0 bases and J dropped 5 bases, with 10 bases sitting between them. The CDR3 loop spans 14 amino acids. The germline V gene has CDR1 SGHTA and CDR2 FQGNSA. CDR3 nucleotides: TGTGCCAGCAGCTTAGCCCAGGGTAGGACTGAAGCTTTCTTT. Translation: CASSLAQGRTEAFF. The complete variable domain, with remaining parts taken from reference TRBV7-2 and TRBJ1-1, reads GAGVSQSPSNKVTEKGKDVELRCDPISGHTALYWYRQSLGQGLEFLIYFQGNSAPDKSGLPSDRFSAERTGGSVSTLTIQRTQQEDSAVYLCASSLAQGRTEAFFGQGTRLTVV.

This clonotype was picked up a small number of times. The chain combines TRBV29-1 with TRBJ1-1, with 7 bases lining up with TRBD1. Per germline, CDR1 SQVTM and CDR2 ANQGSEA. The CDR3 consists of 12 residues. With 0 bases clipped from V and 10 bases from J, the junction kept 5 bases outside the gene matches. The CDR3 sequence is CSVEDGQEVAFF. In nucleotides, the CDR3 is TGCAGCGTTGAAGATGGACAGGAGGTAGCTTTCTTT.

This clonotype was counted many times. The rearrangement links TRBV6-5 to TRBJ1-1; D unclear. Trimming cost V 2 bases and J 1 base, with 8 bases left between them. This CDR3 has 14 amino acids. The V gene's germline CDR1 is MNHEY and CDR2 SVGAGI. The CDR3 reads CASSYQHANTEAFF. The CDR3 nucleotides are TGTGCCAGCAGTTACCAACACGCGAACACTGAAGCTTTCTTT.

In this sample, this clonotype turned up a few times. A junction end diverges from the germline sequence, so it may reflect a read error. This chain links TRBV7-3 with TRBJ2-2; D is perhaps TRBD1 (5 bases). This CDR3 contains 18 residues. Germline CDR1 reads SGHTA; CDR2 reads FQGTGA. Written as DNA, the CDR3 is TGTGCCAGCAGCTTAAGGGCAGGGTCTTATAAAAACACTGGGGAGCTGTTTTTT. It is translated as CASSLRAGSYKNTGELFF. The full variable domain, completed using reference TRBV7-3 and TRBJ2-2, is GAGVSQTPSNKVTEKGKYVELRCDPISGHTALYWYRQSLGQGPEFLIYFQGTGAADDSGLPNDRFFAVRPEGSVSTLKIQRTERGDSAVYLCASSLRAGSYKNTGELFFGEGSRLTVL.

A few counts support this clonotype. This sequence joins TRBV6-1 and TRBJ1-1; D ambiguous. The CDR3 totals 13 residues. V gave up 7 bases and J gave up 6 bases, with 15 bases separating them. Germline assignment: CDR1 MNHNS and CDR2 SASEGT. The CDR3 loop reads CASNLRGQAEAFF. CDR3 coding DNA: TGTGCCAGCAATCTAAGAGGTCAGGCTGAAGCTTTCTTT.

Many counts were recorded for this clonotype. J is TRBJ1-2 and V is TRBV12-3 or TRBV12-4; 8 bases match TRBD1. V gave up 7 bases and J gave up 9 bases; unmatched junction bases: 7. CDR3 length: 12 amino acids. CDR3 in amino acids: CASKPDRGSYTF. The CDR3 region has the DNA TGTGCCAGCAAACCAGACAGGGGTAGCTACACCTTC.